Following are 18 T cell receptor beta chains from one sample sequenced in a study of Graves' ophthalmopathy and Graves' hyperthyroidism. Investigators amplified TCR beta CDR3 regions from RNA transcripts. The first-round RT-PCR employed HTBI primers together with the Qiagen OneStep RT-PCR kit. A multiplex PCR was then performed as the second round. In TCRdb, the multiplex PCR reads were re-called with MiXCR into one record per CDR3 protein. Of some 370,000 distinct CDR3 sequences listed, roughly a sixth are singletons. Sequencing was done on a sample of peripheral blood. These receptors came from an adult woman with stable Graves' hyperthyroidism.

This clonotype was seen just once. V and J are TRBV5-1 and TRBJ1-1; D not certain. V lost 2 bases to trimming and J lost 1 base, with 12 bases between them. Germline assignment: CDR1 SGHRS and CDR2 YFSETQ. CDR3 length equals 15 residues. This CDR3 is CASSFVGPTNTEAFF. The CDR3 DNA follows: TGCGCCAGCAGCTTTGTCGGGCCGACGAACACTGAAGCTTTCTTT.

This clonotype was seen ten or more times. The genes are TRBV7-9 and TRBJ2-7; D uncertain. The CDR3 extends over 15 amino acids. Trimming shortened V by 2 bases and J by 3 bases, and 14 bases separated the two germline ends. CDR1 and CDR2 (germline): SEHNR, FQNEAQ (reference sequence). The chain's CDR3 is CASSLYPETSYEQYF. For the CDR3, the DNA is TGTGCCAGCAGCTTATACCCGGAGACCAGCTACGAGCAGTACTTC.

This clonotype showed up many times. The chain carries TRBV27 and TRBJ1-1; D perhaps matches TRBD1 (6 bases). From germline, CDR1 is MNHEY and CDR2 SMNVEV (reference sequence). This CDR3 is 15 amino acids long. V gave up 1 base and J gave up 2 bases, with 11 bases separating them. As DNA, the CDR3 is TGTGCCAGCAGTTTATTCGGAGGGGGAAACACTGAAGCTTTCTTT. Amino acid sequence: CASSLFGGGNTEAFF.

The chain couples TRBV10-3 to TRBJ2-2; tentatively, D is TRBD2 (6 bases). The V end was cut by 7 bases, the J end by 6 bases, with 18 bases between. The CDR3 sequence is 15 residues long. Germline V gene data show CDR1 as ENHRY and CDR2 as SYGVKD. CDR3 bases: TGTGCCATCAAGAGTGCGGGACCCGTATCCGGGGAGCTGTTTTTT. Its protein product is CAIKSAGPVSGELFF.

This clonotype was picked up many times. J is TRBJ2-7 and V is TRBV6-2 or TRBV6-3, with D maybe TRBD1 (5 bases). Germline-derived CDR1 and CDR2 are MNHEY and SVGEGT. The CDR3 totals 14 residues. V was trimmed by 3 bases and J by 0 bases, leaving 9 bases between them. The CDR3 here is CASSYRGYSYEQYF. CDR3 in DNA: TGTGCCAGCAGTTATAGGGGTTACTCCTACGAGCAGTACTTC.

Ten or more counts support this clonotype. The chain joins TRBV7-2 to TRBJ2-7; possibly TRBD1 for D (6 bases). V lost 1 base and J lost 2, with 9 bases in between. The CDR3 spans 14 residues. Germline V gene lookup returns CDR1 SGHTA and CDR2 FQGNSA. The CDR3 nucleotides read TGTGCCAGCAGCTTAGTGAAGGGGGCCTACGAGCAGTACTTC. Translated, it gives CASSLVKGAYEQYF.

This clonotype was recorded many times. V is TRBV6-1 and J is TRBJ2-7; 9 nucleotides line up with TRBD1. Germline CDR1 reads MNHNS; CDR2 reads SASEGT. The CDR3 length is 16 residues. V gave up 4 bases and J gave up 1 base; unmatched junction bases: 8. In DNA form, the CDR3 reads TGTGCCAGCAGTGCACTTTCCGGGACAGGGTCCTACGAGCAGTACTTC. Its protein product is CASSALSGTGSYEQYF.

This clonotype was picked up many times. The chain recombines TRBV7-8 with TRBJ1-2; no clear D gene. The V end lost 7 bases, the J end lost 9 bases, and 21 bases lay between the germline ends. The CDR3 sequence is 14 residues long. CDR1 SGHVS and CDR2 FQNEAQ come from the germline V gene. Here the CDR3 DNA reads TGTGCCAGCATCCCCGCACCCGGGAGTCAGCGCTACACCTTC. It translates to CASIPAPGSQRYTF.

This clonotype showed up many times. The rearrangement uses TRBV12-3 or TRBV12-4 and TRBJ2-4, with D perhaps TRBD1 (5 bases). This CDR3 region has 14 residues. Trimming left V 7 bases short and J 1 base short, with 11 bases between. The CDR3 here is CASTVQGAKNIQYF. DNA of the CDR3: TGTGCCAGCACCGTCCAGGGTGCCAAAAACATTCAGTACTTC.

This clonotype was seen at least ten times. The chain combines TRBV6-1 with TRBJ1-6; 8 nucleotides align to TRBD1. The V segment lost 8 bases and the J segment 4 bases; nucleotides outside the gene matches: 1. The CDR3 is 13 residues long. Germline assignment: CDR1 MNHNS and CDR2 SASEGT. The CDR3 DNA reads TGTGCCAGCCGGACAGGGTATAATTCACCCCTCCACTTT. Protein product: CASRTGYNSPLHF.

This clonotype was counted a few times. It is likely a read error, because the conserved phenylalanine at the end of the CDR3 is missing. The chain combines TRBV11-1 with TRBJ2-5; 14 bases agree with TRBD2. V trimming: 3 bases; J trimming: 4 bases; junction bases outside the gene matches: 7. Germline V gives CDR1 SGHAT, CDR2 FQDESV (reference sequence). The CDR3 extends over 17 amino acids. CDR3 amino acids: CASSFPRLAGGGETQYL. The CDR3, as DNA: TGTGCCAGCAGCTTCCCCCGACTAGCGGGAGGGGGAGAGACCCAGTACCTC.

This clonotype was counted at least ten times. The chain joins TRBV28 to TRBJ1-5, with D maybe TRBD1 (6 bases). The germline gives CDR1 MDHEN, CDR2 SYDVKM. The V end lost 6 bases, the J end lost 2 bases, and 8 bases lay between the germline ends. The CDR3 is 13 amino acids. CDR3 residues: CASRDSRNQPQHF. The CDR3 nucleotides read TGTGCCAGCAGGGACAGCCGCAATCAGCCCCAGCATTTT.

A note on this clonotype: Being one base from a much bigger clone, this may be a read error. The CDR3 region is CSARDPLTSGLMNIKYF. CDR3 in DNA: TGCAGTGCTAGAGACCCACTGACTAGCGGCCTTATGAACATTAAGTACTTC. The genes are TRBV20-1 and TRBJ2-4; 9 nucleotides agree with TRBD2. CDR1 is DFQATT and CDR2 is SNEGSKA in the germline V gene (reference sequence). The CDR3 is made up of 17 amino acids.

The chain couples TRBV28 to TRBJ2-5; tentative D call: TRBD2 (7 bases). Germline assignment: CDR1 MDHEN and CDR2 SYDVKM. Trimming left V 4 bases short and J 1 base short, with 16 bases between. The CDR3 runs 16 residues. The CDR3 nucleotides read TGTGCCAGCAGTTGGTTGTTGAGGGGGGGCCAAGAGACCCAGTACTTC. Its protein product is CASSWLLRGGQETQYF.

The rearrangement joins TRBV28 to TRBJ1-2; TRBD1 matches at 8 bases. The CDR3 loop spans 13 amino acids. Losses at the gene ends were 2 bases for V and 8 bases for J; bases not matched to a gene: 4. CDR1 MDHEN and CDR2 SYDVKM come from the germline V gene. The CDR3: CASSLQQGGGYTF. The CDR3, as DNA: TGTGCCAGCAGTTTACAACAGGGGGGCGGCTACACCTTC.

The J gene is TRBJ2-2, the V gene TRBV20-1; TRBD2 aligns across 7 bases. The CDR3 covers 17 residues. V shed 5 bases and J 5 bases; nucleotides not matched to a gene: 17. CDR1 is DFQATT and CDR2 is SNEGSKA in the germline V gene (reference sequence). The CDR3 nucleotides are TGCAGTGCTCGAGGGGCGGGCGGGAGCGTGAGAACCGGGGAGCTGTTTTTT. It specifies CSARGAGGSVRTGELFF.

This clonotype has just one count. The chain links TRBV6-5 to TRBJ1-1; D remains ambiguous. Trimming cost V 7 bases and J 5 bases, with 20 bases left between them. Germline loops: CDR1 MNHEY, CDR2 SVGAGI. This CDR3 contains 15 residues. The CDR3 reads CASKLTNGGRTEAFF. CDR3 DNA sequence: TGTGCCAGCAAGTTAACCAACGGAGGTAGGACTGAAGCTTTCTTT.

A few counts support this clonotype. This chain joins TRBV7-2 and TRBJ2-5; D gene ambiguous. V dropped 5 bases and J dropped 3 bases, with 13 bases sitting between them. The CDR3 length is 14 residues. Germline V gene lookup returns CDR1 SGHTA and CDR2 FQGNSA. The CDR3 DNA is TGTGCCAGCAGCCCGTATGCGACAAAAGAGACCCAGTACTTC. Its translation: CASSPYATKETQYF.